Listed below are T cell receptor beta chains from one sample, sequenced in a study of CD4 T cells in relation to SARS-CoV-2 and coronaviruses. The repertoire was sequenced with immunoSEQ multiplex PCR; TCRdb's copy has only in-frame clones and lacks some. The top ten hold approximately 6.3% of the sample, which has about 36,000 clones, about four fifths seen once. Their antigens are not known. Material for sequencing was naive CD4+ T cells from PBMCs, cultured in vitro. These receptor sequences come from an adult with COVID-19. The CDR3 runs from the conserved cysteine through the conserved F or W. The D gene is left open where the match is weak. For some rows the clone size is stated as once, few or many, or as a class when expanded; others skip it.

CDR3 length: 16; D gene: NA; V gene: TRBV2; clone size: NA; J gene: TRBJ2-7; CDR3 DNA: TGTGCCAGCAGTGAGGGCAGGGGTTCCCTTTCCTACGAGCAGTACTTC; CDR3 protein: CASSEGRGSLSYEQYF
CDR3 length: 13; D gene: NA; V gene: TRBV12-3/TRBV12-4; clone size: NA; J gene: TRBJ1-1; CDR3 DNA: TGTGCCAGCAGTTTAATTTCAGGGGTTGAAGCTTTCTTT; CDR3 protein: CASSLISGVEAFF
CDR3 length: 16; D gene: NA; V gene: TRBV5-1; clone size: NA; J gene: TRBJ2-7; CDR3 DNA: TGCGCCAGCAGCTTGGCCTTTGCAGGGTTTCTCTACGAGCAGTACTTC; CDR3 protein: CASSLAFAGFLYEQYF
CDR3 length: 15; D gene: NA; V gene: TRBV18; clone size: NA; J gene: TRBJ2-5; CDR3 DNA: TGTGCCAGCTCACCGCGGGGTTCTGGGGGAGAGACCCAGTACTTC; CDR3 protein: CASSPRGSGGETQYF
CDR3 length: 16; D gene: NA; V gene: TRBV21-1; clone size: NA; J gene: TRBJ2-1; CDR3 DNA: TGTGCCAGCAGCAAAGTGGGGTGGGGGCGTTACAATGAGCAGTTCTTC; CDR3 protein: CASSKVGWGRYNEQFF
CDR3 length: 14; D gene: TRBD2; V gene: TRBV19; clone size: few; J gene: TRBJ2-1; CDR3 DNA: TGTGCCAGTCGACTAGCGGGAGGGGACAATGAGCAGTTCTTC; CDR3 protein: CASRLAGGDNEQFF
CDR3 length: 15; D gene: TRBD2; V gene: TRBV7-2; clone size: NA; J gene: TRBJ2-2; CDR3 DNA: TGTGCCAGCAGCTTACTAGCGGGAGGTGCCGGGGAGCTGTTTTTT; CDR3 protein: CASSLLAGGAGELFF
CDR3 length: 13; D gene: NA; V gene: TRBV5-1; clone size: few; J gene: TRBJ1-5; CDR3 DNA: TGCGCCAGCAGCAGGGATGGCAATCAGCCCCAGCATTTT; CDR3 protein: CASSRDGNQPQHF
CDR3 length: 12; D gene: NA; V gene: TRBV4-1; clone size: NA; J gene: TRBJ2-3; CDR3 DNA: TGCGCCAGCAGCCAAGGGCTAGATACGCAGTATTTT; CDR3 protein: CASSQGLDTQYF
CDR3 length: 16; D gene: NA; V gene: TRBV7-9; clone size: few; J gene: TRBJ1-2; CDR3 DNA: TGTGCCAGCAGCTTTCGCCAGGGTGGTACTAACTATGGCTACACCTTC; CDR3 protein: CASSFRQGGTNYGYTF
CDR3 length: 16; D gene: NA; V gene: TRBV2; clone size: NA; J gene: TRBJ1-5; CDR3 DNA: TGTGCCAGCAGTGAATTGGGCGTTTGGGGCAATCAGCCCCAGCATTTT; CDR3 protein: CASSELGVWGNQPQHF
CDR3 length: 13; D gene: NA; V gene: TRBV18; clone size: NA; J gene: TRBJ1-2; CDR3 DNA: TGTGCCAGCTCACCATCAGGGCCCGACGGCTACACCTTC; CDR3 protein: CASSPSGPDGYTF
CDR3 length: 15; D gene: NA; V gene: TRBV15; clone size: NA; J gene: TRBJ1-5; CDR3 DNA: TGTGCCACCAGCAGAGAAGTACAGCGCAATCAGCCCCAGCATTTT; CDR3 protein: CATSREVQRNQPQHF
CDR3 length: 14; D gene: NA; V gene: TRBV6-5; clone size: once; J gene: TRBJ2-2; CDR3 DNA: TGTGCCAGCGGTAGGGTAGGGGAGGCCGGGGAGCTGTTTTTT; CDR3 protein: CASGRVGEAGELFF
CDR3 length: 14; D gene: NA; V gene: TRBV5-6; clone size: NA; J gene: TRBJ2-7; CDR3 DNA: TGTGCCAGCAGCTTGGAATGGCTAGCGAGGGAGCAGTACTTC; CDR3 protein: CASSLEWLAREQYF
CDR3 length: 14; D gene: TRBD1; V gene: TRBV5-8; clone size: NA; J gene: TRBJ1-5; CDR3 DNA: TGTGCCAGCAGCCGGGACAGGGGTGACCAGCCCCAGCATTTT; CDR3 protein: CASSRDRGDQPQHF
CDR3 length: 14; D gene: NA; V gene: TRBV28; clone size: NA; J gene: TRBJ1-6; CDR3 DNA: TGTGCCAGCAGTTTTCGGGTGAACAATTCACCCCTCCACTTT; CDR3 protein: CASSFRVNNSPLHF
CDR3 length: 13; D gene: TRBD1; V gene: TRBV7-2; clone size: NA; J gene: TRBJ2-7; CDR3 DNA: TGTGCCAGCAGCTGGGACAGGGGTTACGAGCAGTACTTC; CDR3 protein: CASSWDRGYEQYF
CDR3 length: 17; D gene: TRBD1; V gene: TRBV30; clone size: NA; J gene: TRBJ2-7; CDR3 DNA: TGTGCCTGGAGTTTCCCCTCGGGGACAGGGTACTACTACGAGCAGTACTTC; CDR3 protein: CAWSFPSGTGYYYEQYF
CDR3 length: 19; D gene: TRBD2; V gene: TRBV3-1/TRBV3-2; clone size: NA; J gene: TRBJ2-1; CDR3 DNA: TGTGCCAGCAGCCAGCACGGGACTAGCGGGAGCGGGTCCTACAATGAGCAGTTCTTC; CDR3 protein: CASSQHGTSGSGSYNEQFF
CDR3 length: 16; D gene: TRBD2; V gene: TRBV2; clone size: once; J gene: TRBJ2-6; CDR3 DNA: TGTGCCAGCAGTGGGGGGGGAAGGTCTGGGGCCAACGTCCTGACTTTC; CDR3 protein: CASSGGGRSGANVLTF
CDR3 length: 14; D gene: TRBD1; V gene: TRBV6-5; clone size: once; J gene: TRBJ1-2; CDR3 DNA: TGTGCCAGCAGTCTACGGACAGGAGAGTATGGCTACACCTTC; CDR3 protein: CASSLRTGEYGYTF
CDR3 length: 16; D gene: TRBD2; V gene: TRBV6-2/TRBV6-3; clone size: NA; J gene: TRBJ2-3; CDR3 DNA: TGTGCCAGCAGTTCCCCCGGCGGGAGCTACACAGATACGCAGTATTTT; CDR3 protein: CASSSPGGSYTDTQYF
CDR3 length: 14; D gene: TRBD1; V gene: TRBV3-1/TRBV3-2; clone size: NA; J gene: TRBJ2-7; CDR3 DNA: TGTGCCAGCAGCGTGGGACAGGCGGGTGGCGAGCAGTACTTC; CDR3 protein: CASSVGQAGGEQYF
CDR3 length: 15; D gene: NA; V gene: TRBV19; clone size: NA; J gene: TRBJ1-5; CDR3 DNA: TGTGCCAGTAGTATCACAGGACAGAGAAAGGAACCCCAGCATTTT; CDR3 protein: CASSITGQRKEPQHF
CDR3 length: 14; D gene: NA; V gene: TRBV19; clone size: once; J gene: TRBJ2-7; CDR3 DNA: TGTGCCAGTAGTATAAACGGAGTCTCCTACGAGCAGTACTTC; CDR3 protein: CASSINGVSYEQYF
CDR3 length: 14; D gene: NA; V gene: TRBV6-2/TRBV6-3; clone size: NA; J gene: TRBJ1-5; CDR3 DNA: TGTGCCAGCAGTAACGGGGGGGTCAATCAGCCCCAGCATTTT; CDR3 protein: CASSNGGVNQPQHF
CDR3 length: 12; D gene: NA; V gene: TRBV6-2/TRBV6-3; clone size: NA; J gene: TRBJ2-1; CDR3 DNA: TGTGCCAGCAGTTACTCGATGGATGAGCAGTTCTTC; CDR3 protein: CASSYSMDEQFF
CDR3 length: 16; D gene: TRBD2; V gene: TRBV19; clone size: NA; J gene: TRBJ2-4; CDR3 DNA: TGTGCCAGTAGTACAACTAGCGGGATGGTCAAAAACATTCAGTACTTC; CDR3 protein: CASSTTSGMVKNIQYF
CDR3 length: 18; D gene: TRBD2; V gene: TRBV19; clone size: NA; J gene: TRBJ2-1; CDR3 DNA: TGTGCCAGTAGTATAGTCTTTTCGAAATCTAGCGGGCTCAATGAGCAGTTCTTC; CDR3 protein: CASSIVFSKSSGLNEQFF
CDR3 length: 15; D gene: TRBD1; V gene: TRBV7-9; clone size: NA; J gene: TRBJ1-3; CDR3 DNA: TGTGCCAGCAGCTTAGCCGGGACAGCCGGAAACACCATATATTTT; CDR3 protein: CASSLAGTAGNTIYF
CDR3 length: 12; D gene: NA; V gene: TRBV6-5; clone size: NA; J gene: TRBJ2-7; CDR3 DNA: TGTGCCAGCAACACGCGATGGGGAGAGCAGTACTTC; CDR3 protein: CASNTRWGEQYF
CDR3 length: 13; D gene: TRBD1; V gene: TRBV7-2; clone size: NA; J gene: TRBJ2-7; CDR3 DNA: TGTGCCAGCAGCTTAGAACAGGGGGGCGAGCAGTACTTC; CDR3 protein: CASSLEQGGEQYF
CDR3 length: 15; D gene: TRBD1; V gene: TRBV29-1; clone size: NA; J gene: TRBJ2-5; CDR3 DNA: TGCAGCGTTGATGTGTCAGGGGGCTACTCAGAGACCCAGTACTTC; CDR3 protein: CSVDVSGGYSETQYF
CDR3 length: 11; D gene: NA; V gene: TRBV5-4; clone size: NA; J gene: TRBJ2-7; CDR3 DNA: TGTGCCACCCGGCAGGGCTACGAGCAGTACTTC; CDR3 protein: CATRQGYEQYF
CDR3 length: 13; D gene: NA; V gene: TRBV12-3/TRBV12-4; clone size: NA; J gene: TRBJ2-4; CDR3 DNA: TGTGCCAGCAGTTTGGTTGGCAAAAACATTCAGTACTTC; CDR3 protein: CASSLVGKNIQYF
CDR3 length: 13; D gene: NA; V gene: TRBV9; clone size: NA; J gene: TRBJ1-2; CDR3 DNA: TGTGCCAGCAGCACCCGGACCGACTATGGCTACACCTTC; CDR3 protein: CASSTRTDYGYTF
CDR3 length: 17; D gene: TRBD1; V gene: TRBV5-5; clone size: NA; J gene: TRBJ2-3; CDR3 DNA: TGTGCCAGCAGCCCTAGAATTGGCAGGGGGCTAAGAGATACGCAGTATTTT; CDR3 protein: CASSPRIGRGLRDTQYF
CDR3 length: 17; D gene: TRBD1; V gene: TRBV3-1/TRBV3-2; clone size: NA; J gene: TRBJ1-2; CDR3 DNA: TGTGCCAGCAGCCAAGATTTAGGACAGGGAGGGAACTATGGCTACACCTTC; CDR3 protein: CASSQDLGQGGNYGYTF
CDR3 length: 17; D gene: NA; V gene: TRBV4-1; clone size: few; J gene: TRBJ1-6; CDR3 DNA: TGCGCCAGCAGCCAAGATATTAGGCGGGAGGGGGTTTCACCCCTCCACTTT; CDR3 protein: CASSQDIRREGVSPLHF
CDR3 length: 15; D gene: TRBD1; V gene: TRBV19; clone size: NA; J gene: TRBJ1-2; CDR3 DNA: TGTGCCAGTAGTATATTACAGGGGTTCGTCTATGGCTACACCTTC; CDR3 protein: CASSILQGFVYGYTF
CDR3 length: 13; D gene: NA; V gene: TRBV5-4; clone size: few; J gene: TRBJ1-2; CDR3 DNA: TGTGCCAGCAGCTTGGGTCCTAACTATGGCTACACCTTC; CDR3 protein: CASSLGPNYGYTF
CDR3 length: 14; D gene: NA; V gene: TRBV7-9; clone size: NA; J gene: TRBJ1-5; CDR3 DNA: TGTGCCAGCAGCTTAGGGGCAGGAAATCAGCCCCAGCATTTT; CDR3 protein: CASSLGAGNQPQHF
CDR3 length: 13; D gene: NA; V gene: TRBV3-1/TRBV3-2; clone size: NA; J gene: TRBJ2-1; CDR3 DNA: TGTGCCAGCAGCCAAGAGTGGGGGAATGAGCAGTTCTTC; CDR3 protein: CASSQEWGNEQFF
CDR3 length: 14; D gene: NA; V gene: TRBV29-1; clone size: once; J gene: TRBJ1-1; CDR3 DNA: TGCAGCGTTGGACAGCTTTTGGGAAGGACTGAAGCTTTCTTT; CDR3 protein: CSVGQLLGRTEAFF
CDR3 length: 15; D gene: TRBD1; V gene: TRBV5-1; clone size: few; J gene: TRBJ2-2; CDR3 DNA: TGCGCCAGCAGCCTCCCAGGGGGGAACACCGGGGAGCTGTTTTTT; CDR3 protein: CASSLPGGNTGELFF
CDR3 length: 16; D gene: NA; V gene: TRBV28; clone size: NA; J gene: TRBJ1-2; CDR3 DNA: TGTGCCAGCTGCATCCCAATTCATGGACGCGACTATGGCTACACCTTC; CDR3 protein: CASCIPIHGRDYGYTF
CDR3 length: 14; D gene: NA; V gene: TRBV5-1; clone size: NA; J gene: TRBJ2-7; CDR3 DNA: TGCGCCAGCAGCTTGGACAGGGCCCTCTACGAGCAGTACTTC; CDR3 protein: CASSLDRALYEQYF
CDR3 length: 11; D gene: NA; V gene: TRBV5-6; clone size: NA; J gene: TRBJ2-7; CDR3 DNA: TGTGCCAGCAGCACCTTACACGAGCAGTACTTC; CDR3 protein: CASSTLHEQYF
CDR3 length: 16; D gene: NA; V gene: TRBV6-5; clone size: NA; J gene: TRBJ1-1; CDR3 DNA: TGTGCCAGCAGTTACGGAACAGGCACACTGAACACTGAAGCTTTCTTT; CDR3 protein: CASSYGTGTLNTEAFF
CDR3 length: 15; D gene: TRBD2; V gene: TRBV18; clone size: once; J gene: TRBJ2-1; CDR3 DNA: TGTGCCAGCTCACGGCGCCTAGCGGAATACAATGAGCAGTTCTTC; CDR3 protein: CASSRRLAEYNEQFF